This TCR beta chain is drawn from a study of radiation and T cells in renal cell carcinoma. As for time point: blood 2 weeks post-SBRT. Treatment: 15 Gy SBRT to primary tumor, nephrectomy 4 weeks later. TCRdb's table, derived via immunoSEQ multiplex PCR, lists solely in-frame clones and lacks some. Of around 130,000 clones listed, around 90% are singletons. CDR3 length equals 14 residues. The V end was cut by 2 bases, the J end by 1 base, with 9 bases between. Per the germline V gene, CDR1 is SGHTA and CDR2 is FQGTGA. The sequences come from blood, collected from a patient whose treatment included radiotherapy and nephrectomy. The TCR was taken from a woman between 65 and 79 years old with renal cell carcinoma. The V call is TRBV7-3, the J call TRBJ2-7; D gene ambiguous. The CDR3 spells CASSLRSESYEQYF. In DNA form, the CDR3 reads TGTGCCAGCAGCTTACGTTCGGAATCCTACGAGCAGTACTTC.